This TCR beta chain was profiled in a study of blood T cell repertoires in COVID-19. Study-wide background: Acute-phase and convalescent COVID-19 samples originated in the United States, Italy and Spain. In each case, the material was cDNA or gDNA derived from T cells, B-cell-depleted T cells, or PBMCs.

Assay used: immunoSEQ multiplex PCR; TCRdb lists only in-frame clones, some missing. The data contain 65,000 to 70,000 clones, approximately 80% of them singletons. V lost 0 bases to trimming and J lost 1 base; unmatched junction nucleotides: 4. Germline assignment: CDR1 SGHNT and CDR2 YYREEE (reference sequence). This CDR3 is built from 16 residues. This TCR was recovered from a man at least 80 years old with active COVID-19. The sequenced sample was peripheral blood. The gene calls are TRBV5-4 and TRBJ2-5; the match to TRBD2 covers 9 bases. The CDR3 here is CASSLGAGGFQETQYF. The CDR3 nucleotides are TGTGCCAGCAGCTTGGGGGCGGGAGGGTTCCAAGAGACCCAGTACTTC.